This T cell receptor (beta chain) derives from a study of PD-1 blockade in classical Hodgkin lymphoma (dated by TCRdb to the early 2020s). Background for the entire study: Nivolumab dosing was 3 mg/kg intravenously every 2 weeks, continuing until either disease progression or unacceptable toxicity. The study used CyTOF and TCR beta sequencing to define a peripheral blood immune signature of response to PD-1 blockade in classical Hodgkin lymphoma.

Summary of the overall study and its limitations: Only a single clinical trial cohort was studied, and what caused the repertoire differences, possibly disease activity or prior therapy, remained undefined. Lower diversity was seen in patients whose nivolumab began less than 1 year after ASCT, and these patients were left out of later analyses so that immune reconstitution would not confound the results. Baseline TCR diversity was reported to be lower in newly diagnosed patients than in healthy donors, and even lower in relapsed/refractory patients. Baseline diversity similar to that of newly diagnosed patients was observed in trial patients achieving complete response, whereas significantly lower diversity was observed in partial responders and progressors. A significant rise by C4D1 was seen in CD4+ but not CD8+ TCR diversity (p=0.0027 vs p=0.16), with the rise being most apparent in complete responders (p=0.02).

Trimming takes 1 base from V and 5 bases from J, and the germline ends sit 8 bases apart. The cysteine opens and the phenylalanine closes a CDR3 of 12 amino acids. Only the CDR3 DNA stays, 36 bases, in frame from base 1. Sequences GTSNPN (CDR1) and SVGIG (CDR2) are obtained from the germline V gene (reference sequence). The Qiagen DNeasy kit was used to extract genomic DNA from unsorted PBMCs and from the negatively selected CD4+ and CD8+ fractions. Amplification of TCR beta CDR3 regions was done by immunoSEQ multiplex PCR with primers that anneal to V and J segments. Amplification bias was minimized using a synthetic immune receptor repertoire, and residual bias was removed computationally after sequencing. The authors' pipeline ran thus. Repertoire diversity was quantified as the Shannon entropy index using custom Python scripts. Unsorted, CD4+ and CD8+ repertoires were analyzed separately, except for combined analyses in which CD4+ and CD8+ sequences were merged in silico. Clonal expansion was defined as at least a 2-fold frequency increase after treatment relative to C1D1, with a pseudocount of 0.5 for undetected baseline clones. Singleton clones were defined as clones with 0 or 1 copy at C1D1, and non-singleton clones were defined as clones with 2 or more copies. Clones expanded in unsorted samples were assigned a CD4+, CD8+ or unknown annotation through matching of protein sequences in sorted samples from the same patient. Wilcoxon tests on paired samples were used to test diversity changes from C1D1 to C4D1. TCRdb took over this immuneACCESS table, retaining in-frame rearrangements with V and J assigned. Such tables are incomplete; in checked studies, under half of the missing clones stem from an unresolved V gene, and the remainder is unexplained. V and J calls and clone size are as listed in that table; D and trimming were resolved from the DNA. The sample table records around 12,000 clones; around nine tenths of these occur just once. The ten biggest clones cover approximately 0.88% of the sample.

Taken with the paper, the label for time point translates to: cycle 4 day 1 (C4D1), after 5 to 7 weeks of nivolumab. Every trial patient had relapsed after autologous stem cell transplantation, and cohorts A, B and C differed in prior brentuximab vedotin exposure. Magnetic negative selection with a Miltenyi CD4+ T cell isolation kit was used to purify CD4+ T cells from thawed PBMCs. The trial cohort included fewer than 65 patients with relapsed/refractory classical Hodgkin lymphoma, and each patient had a best overall response of complete response, partial response or progressive disease. In the multi-cohort phase II CheckMate 205 trial, trial patients received single-agent nivolumab. An independent review committee assessed best overall response by applying the 2007 International Working Group response criteria. Trial PBMCs were collected immediately before nivolumab initiation (C1D1) and during therapy at cycle 2 day 1 and cycle 4 day 1. Peripheral blood was collected in 8 mL Vacutainer Cell Preparation Tubes, from which PBMCs were isolated by centrifugation and then cryopreserved. Purified CD4+ and CD8+ fractions were prepared only for cases in which an additional PBMC sample was available. On LS columns in a quadroMACS separator, the magnetically labelled cells were depleted, and the flow-through was collected as the purified fraction.

In the case of this clone: The antigen it recognizes is unknown. The input lacks base qualities; no much larger clone sits a single base away.

This clonotype originated in a human donor with classical Hodgkin lymphoma. The sample here was CD4+ T cells from blood, taken before the fourth cycle of nivolumab. The V gene is TRBV30 and the J gene is TRBJ2-5; TRBD1 could be the D gene, as 6 bases match. The CDR3 region reads CAWSARGETQYF. In nucleotide form, the sequence is TGTGCCTGGAGTGCGAGGGGGGAGACCCAGTACTTC.